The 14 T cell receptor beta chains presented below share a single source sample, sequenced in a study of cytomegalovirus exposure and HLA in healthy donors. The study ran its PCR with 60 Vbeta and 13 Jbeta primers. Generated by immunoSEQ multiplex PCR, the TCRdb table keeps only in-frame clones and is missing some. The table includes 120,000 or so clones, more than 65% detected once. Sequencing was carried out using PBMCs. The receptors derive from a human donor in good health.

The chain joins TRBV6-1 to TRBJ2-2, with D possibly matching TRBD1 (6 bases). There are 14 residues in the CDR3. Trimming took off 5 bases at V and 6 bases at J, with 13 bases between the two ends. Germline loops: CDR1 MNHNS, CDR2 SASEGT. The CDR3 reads CASSITRGAGELFF. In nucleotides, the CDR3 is TGTGCCAGCAGTATTACCAGGGGAGCCGGGGAGCTGTTTTTT.

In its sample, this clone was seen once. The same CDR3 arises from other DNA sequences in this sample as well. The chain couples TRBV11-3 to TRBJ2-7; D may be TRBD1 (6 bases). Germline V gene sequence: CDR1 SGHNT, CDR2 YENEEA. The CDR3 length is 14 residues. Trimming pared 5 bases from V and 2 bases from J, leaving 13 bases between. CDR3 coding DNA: TGTGCCAGCAGCCCACCGGGACAACCCTACGAGCAGTACTTC. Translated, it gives CASSPPGQPYEQYF.

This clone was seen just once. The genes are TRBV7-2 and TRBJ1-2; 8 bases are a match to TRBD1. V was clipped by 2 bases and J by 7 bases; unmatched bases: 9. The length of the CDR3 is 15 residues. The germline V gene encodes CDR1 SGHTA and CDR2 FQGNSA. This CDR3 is CASSLSAGGRGGYTF. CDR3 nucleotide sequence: TGTGCCAGCAGCTTATCGGCAGGGGGCCGTGGTGGCTACACCTTC.

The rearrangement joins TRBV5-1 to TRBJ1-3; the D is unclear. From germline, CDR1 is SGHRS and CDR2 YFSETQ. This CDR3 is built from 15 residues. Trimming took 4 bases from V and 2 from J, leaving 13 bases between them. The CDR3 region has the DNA TGCGCCAGCAGCGCCAACTTATTAACTGGAAACACCATATATTTT. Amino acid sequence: CASSANLLTGNTIYF. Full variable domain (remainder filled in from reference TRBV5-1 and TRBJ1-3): KAGVTQTPRYLIKTRGQQVTLSCSPISGHRSVSWYQQTPGQGLQFLFEYFSETQRNKGNFPGRFSGRQFSNSRSEMNVSTLELGDSALYLCASSANLLTGNTIYFGEGSWLTVV.

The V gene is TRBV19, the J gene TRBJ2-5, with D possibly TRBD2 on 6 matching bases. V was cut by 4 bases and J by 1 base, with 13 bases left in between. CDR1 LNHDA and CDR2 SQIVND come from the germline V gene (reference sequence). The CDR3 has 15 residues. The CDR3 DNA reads TGTGCCAGTAGTAGGGGGAGGCCGCCCCAAGAGACCCAGTACTTC. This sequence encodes CASSRGRPPQETQYF.

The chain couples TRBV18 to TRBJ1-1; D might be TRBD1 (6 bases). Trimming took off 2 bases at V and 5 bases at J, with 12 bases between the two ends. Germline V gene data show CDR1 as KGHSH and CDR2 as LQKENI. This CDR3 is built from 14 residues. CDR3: CASSPTRGVTEAFF. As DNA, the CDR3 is TGTGCCAGCTCACCAACCAGGGGCGTTACTGAAGCTTTCTTT.

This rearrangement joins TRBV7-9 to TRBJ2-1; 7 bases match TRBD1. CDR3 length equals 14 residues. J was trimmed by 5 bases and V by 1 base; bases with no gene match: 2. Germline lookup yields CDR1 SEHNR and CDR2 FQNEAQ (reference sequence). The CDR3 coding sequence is TGTGCCAGCAGCTTAGACAGGGGAAACAATGAGCAGTTCTTC. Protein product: CASSLDRGNNEQFF.

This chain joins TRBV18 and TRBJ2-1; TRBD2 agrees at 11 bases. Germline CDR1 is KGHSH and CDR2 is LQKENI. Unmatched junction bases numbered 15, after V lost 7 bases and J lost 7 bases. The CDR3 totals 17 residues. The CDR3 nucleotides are TGTGCCAGCTGCCTAGCGGGAGGTCTTTCAGGTGGGAATGAGCAGTTCTTC. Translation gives CASCLAGGLSGGNEQFF.

The CDR3 loop reads CASTMTGPTGELFF. As DNA, the CDR3 is TGTGCCAGTACCATGACAGGGCCAACCGGGGAGCTGTTTTTT. The chain links TRBV19 to TRBJ2-2; 7 bases agree with TRBD1. The CDR3 covers 14 residues. Germline-derived CDR1 and CDR2 are LNHDA and SQIVND (reference sequence). Unmatched junction bases numbered 7, after V lost 7 bases and J lost 5 bases.

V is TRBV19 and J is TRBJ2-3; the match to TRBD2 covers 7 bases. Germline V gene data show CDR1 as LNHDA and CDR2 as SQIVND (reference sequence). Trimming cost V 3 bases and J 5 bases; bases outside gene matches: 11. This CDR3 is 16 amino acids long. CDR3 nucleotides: TGTGCCAGTAGTATTCGTTGGGCAGGGAGGGTAGATACGCAGTATTTT. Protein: CASSIRWAGRVDTQYF.

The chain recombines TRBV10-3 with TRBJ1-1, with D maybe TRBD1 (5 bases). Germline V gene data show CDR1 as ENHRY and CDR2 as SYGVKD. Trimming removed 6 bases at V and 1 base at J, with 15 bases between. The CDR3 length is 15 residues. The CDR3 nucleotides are TGTGCCATCAGGGTAGGACAATCCAGGAACACTGAAGCTTTCTTT. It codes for CAIRVGQSRNTEAFF.

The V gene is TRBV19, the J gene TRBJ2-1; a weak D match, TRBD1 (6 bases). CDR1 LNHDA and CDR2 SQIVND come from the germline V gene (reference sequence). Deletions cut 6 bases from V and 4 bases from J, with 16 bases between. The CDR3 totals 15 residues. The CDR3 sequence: CASRTGKNKYNEQFF. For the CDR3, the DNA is TGTGCCAGTAGGACAGGCAAAAATAAATACAATGAGCAGTTCTTC.

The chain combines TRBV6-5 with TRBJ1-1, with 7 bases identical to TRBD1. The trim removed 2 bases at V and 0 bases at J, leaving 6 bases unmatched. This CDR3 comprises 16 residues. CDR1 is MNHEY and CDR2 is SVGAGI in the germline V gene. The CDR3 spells CASSYTGAAMNTEAFF. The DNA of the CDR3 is TGTGCCAGCAGTTACACAGGGGCGGCCATGAACACTGAAGCTTTCTTT.

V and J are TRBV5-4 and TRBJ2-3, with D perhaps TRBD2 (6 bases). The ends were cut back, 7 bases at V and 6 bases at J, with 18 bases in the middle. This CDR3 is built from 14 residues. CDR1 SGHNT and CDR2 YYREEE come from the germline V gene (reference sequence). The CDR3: CASYFGASADTQYF. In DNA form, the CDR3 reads TGTGCCAGCTACTTTGGGGCTAGCGCGGATACGCAGTATTTT.